The text below deals with one T cell receptor beta chain. Germline values: CDR1 SGHAT, CDR2 FQNNGV. The CDR3 totals 15 residues. The junction had 9 bases not matched to a gene; V was cut back by 4 bases and J by 5 bases. Generated by immunoSEQ multiplex PCR, the TCRdb table keeps only in-frame clones and is missing some. Of about 260,000 clones in the sample, about 80% were seen once. The data stem from a study of blood T cell repertoires in COVID-19. Study overall: Acute-phase and convalescent COVID-19 samples originated in the United States, Italy and Spain. PBMCs, B-cell-depleted T cells, or T cells were the source of the cDNA or gDNA that made up the material.

The V call is TRBV11-2, the J call TRBJ2-5, with TRBD2 matching over 8 bases. Sequenced: peripheral blood. The TCR originated in a woman between 45 and 60 years old who had recovered from COVID-19. DNA for the CDR3: TGTGCCAGCAGCTCCCAGGCGGGGGGTAGGGAGACCCAGTACTTC. It codes for CASSSQAGGRETQYF.